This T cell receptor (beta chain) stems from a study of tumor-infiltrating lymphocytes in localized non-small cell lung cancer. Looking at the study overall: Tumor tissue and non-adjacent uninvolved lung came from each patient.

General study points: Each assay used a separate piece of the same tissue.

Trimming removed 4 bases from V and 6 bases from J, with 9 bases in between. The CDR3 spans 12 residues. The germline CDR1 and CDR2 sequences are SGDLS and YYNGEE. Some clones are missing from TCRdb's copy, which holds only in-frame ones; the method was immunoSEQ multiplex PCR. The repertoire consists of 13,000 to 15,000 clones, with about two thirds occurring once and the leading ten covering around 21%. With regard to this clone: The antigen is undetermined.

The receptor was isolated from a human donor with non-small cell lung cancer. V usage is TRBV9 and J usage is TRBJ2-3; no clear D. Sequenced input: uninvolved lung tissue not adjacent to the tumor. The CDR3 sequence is CASSPRLDTQYF. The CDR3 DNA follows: TGTGCCAGCAGCCCCCGTCTCGATACGCAGTATTTT.